This T cell receptor (beta chain) was profiled in a study of identical twins. TCRdb ran MiXCR on the 5' RACE reads and lists one entry per CDR3 protein. Of approximately 94,000 distinct CDR3 sequences in the sample, about 6% were seen once. From germline, CDR1 is SGHKS and CDR2 YYEKEE (reference sequence). V was trimmed by 4 bases and J by 5 bases, leaving 15 bases between them. The CDR3 contains 14 residues. In this sample, this clonotype turned up many times. The V and J genes are TRBV5-5 and TRBJ2-5, with D perhaps TRBD2 (8 bases). The sequence came from a woman in her forties or fifties in good health. Sequenced: memory T cells sorted from blood. The CDR3 region has the DNA TGTGCCAGCAGCCCCCCGGGAGGGGGCGAGACCCAGTACTTC. This sequence encodes CASSPPGGGETQYF. Based on the CDR3 plus reference TRBV5-5 and TRBJ2-5, the full variable domain is DAGVTQSPTHLIKTRGQQVTLRCSPISGHKSVSWYQQVLGQGPQFIFQYYEKEERGRGNFPDRFSARQFPNYSSELNVNALLLGDSALYLCASSPPGGGETQYFGPGTRLLVL.